This record covers a single T cell receptor (beta chain). As yet, its antigen is unknown. Naive CD8 cells lacked CD45RO, underwent positive selection for CCR7 and left out terminally differentiated effector memory CD45RA+ cells. This sample is drawn from a study of shared clonotypes between healthy human individuals. Study summary: Donors, aged 18 to 49, were two women and a few men. Each donor's CD4 naive and CD4 memory cells filled three plates apiece, CD8 naive two, and CD8 memory one. Study conclusions and caveats: Clonotypes shared by all four sorted-subset donors had higher generation probabilities than non-shared clonotypes. Rarefaction showed that sequencing of sorted subsets was incomplete (despite large depth).

Germline CDR1 WNHNN, CDR2 SYGVQD (reference sequence). J lost 0 bases, V lost 2 bases, and 5 bases had no gene match. The CDR3 spans 16 residues. TCRdb's copy holds only in-frame clones and misses some; the assay was immunoSEQ multiplex PCR. The table records around 1,900,000 clones, approximately 92% of them present only once. This receptor was obtained from a man aged 18 to 29 in good health. Some clones in this sample may be carry-over from other donors' samples. V and J are TRBV10-1 and TRBJ2-3; 7 nucleotides line up with TRBD2. Source material: naive CD8+ T cells from PBMCs. The CDR3 nucleotides read TGCGCCAGCAGTGAGCCGGCGACTAGCAGCACAGATACGCAGTATTTT. It specifies CASSEPATSSTDTQYF.